This T cell receptor beta chain comes out of a study of Ad26.COV2.S vaccination and SARS-CoV-2 variants. Study-level points and caveats: Vaccinees reportedly had broad spike-specific CD8+ and CD4+ T cell responses.

The CDR3 has 16 amino acids. V was pared by 3 bases and J by 4 bases, with 18 bases between. CDR1 and CDR2 from the germline V gene are WSHSY and SAAADI. For this clone: Its antigen is still unknown.

TCRdb's copy holds only in-frame clones and misses some; the assay was immunoSEQ multiplex PCR. The repertoire holds 440,000 or so clones, with approximately 92% as singletons. As to treatment: roughly 20 received Ad26.COV2.S at low or high dose, single or two shots; 5 received placebo; per-sample allocation not given. Samples were taken on day 63 after the first vaccine or placebo injection. This TCR was sampled from a person aged 18 to 65 who received the Ad26.COV2.S COVID-19 vaccine or a placebo. The chain combines TRBV10-2 with TRBJ1-2; D unclear. This material consisted of peripheral blood, taken in a trial of Ad26.COV2.S vaccine versus placebo. CDR3 loop: CASSDTSSPLSYGYTF. The CDR3 region has the DNA TGCGCCAGCAGTGATACGTCCAGTCCCCTAAGCTATGGCTACACCTTC.